This T cell receptor (beta chain) was observed in a study of blood T cell repertoires in COVID-19. Study processing details: Using reference gene primer amplification, nucleated cell counts were estimated. Sequenced by immunoSEQ multiplex PCR; TCRdb stores in-frame clones only, minus some. Clonal size and the V and J genes are those of that table, whereas D and trimming came from the DNA. The table lists about 24,000 clones, 86% of them singletons. This clone was recorded a few times. The CDR3 is 17 residues long. The origin of this receptor is a man aged 45-65 years with active COVID-19. This chain links TRBV21-1 with TRBJ1-2; the table assigns TRBD1, which was not confirmed against the DNA. TRBV21-1 has pseudogene status. The sequencing input was peripheral blood. The CDR3 loop is CASSKDSEQGTNYGYTF. The CDR3 DNA sequence: TGTGCCAGCAGCAAAGATAGTGAACAGGGGACAAACTATGGCTACACCTTC.